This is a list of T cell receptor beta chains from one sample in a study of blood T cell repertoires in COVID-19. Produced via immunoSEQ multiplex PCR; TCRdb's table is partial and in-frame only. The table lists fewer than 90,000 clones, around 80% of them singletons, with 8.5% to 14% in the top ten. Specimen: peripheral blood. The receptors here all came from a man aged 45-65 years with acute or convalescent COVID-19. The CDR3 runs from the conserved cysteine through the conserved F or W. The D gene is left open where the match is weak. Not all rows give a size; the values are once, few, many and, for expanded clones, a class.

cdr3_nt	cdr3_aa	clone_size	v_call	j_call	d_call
TGTGCCACCAGCGGGAGTCCCTACAATGAGCAGTTCTTC	CATSGSPYNEQFF	-	TRBV24-1	TRBJ2-1	-
TGTGCCAGCAGCGGAAATACAGGGGGTGGCACCGGGGAGCTGTTTTTT	CASSGNTGGGTGELFF	once	TRBV5-6	TRBJ2-2	TRBD1
TGTGCTAGTGGTTTGGTTATAGGGGGATCCACAGATACGCAGTATTTT	CASGLVIGGSTDTQYF	-	TRBV12-5	TRBJ2-3	-
TGTGCCAGCAGTTACCCACTGAAGGAGACCCAGTACTTC	CASSYPLKETQYF	-	TRBV6-2/TRBV6-3	TRBJ2-5	-
TGTGCCAGCACCCCAGGGGCGACAGGGGGCAATCAGCCCCAGCATTTT	CASTPGATGGNQPQHF	once	TRBV7-9	TRBJ1-5	TRBD1
TGCGCCAGCAGCCAAGCAGGGACAGCCCTGATGGATGGCTACACCTTC	CASSQAGTALMDGYTF	-	TRBV4-3	TRBJ1-2	TRBD1
TGCGCCAGCAGCCAAGATAGTCTAGCGCAATCCTACGAGCAGTACTTC	CASSQDSLAQSYEQYF	-	TRBV4-3	TRBJ2-7	-
TGTGCCAGCAGCTTTGTCGAAGGGGTTAAGGGGACCCAGTACTTC	CASSFVEGVKGTQYF	-	TRBV7-2	TRBJ2-5	-
TGTGCCAGCAGAGGGGGACGGTGGGATTCACCCCTCCACTTT	CASRGGRWDSPLHF	-	TRBV6-5	TRBJ1-6	-
TGCGCCAGCAGCGCGGGACAGGGGAATAATCAGCCCCAGCATTTT	CASSAGQGNNQPQHF	few	TRBV5-1	TRBJ1-5	TRBD1
TGTGCCAGCTCACGGGAACAGGTCGATGAGCAGTTCTTC	CASSREQVDEQFF	once	TRBV18	TRBJ2-1	-
TGTGCCAGCATACAGGGGGCTTGGGGCGGGGAGCTGTTTTTT	CASIQGAWGGELFF	-	TRBV11-2	TRBJ2-2	TRBD1
TGTGCCAGCAGCGATCGTTGGGGGACTGGGACCTACGAGCAGTACTTC	CASSDRWGTGTYEQYF	-	TRBV11-2	TRBJ2-7	-
TGTGCCAGCAGCTTAACTAGCGGGGAGGGGACCGGGGAGCTGTTTTTT	CASSLTSGEGTGELFF	-	TRBV11-2	TRBJ2-2	TRBD2
TGTGCTAGTGGTTTGGTACTGGAGAGCTCCTACAATGAGCAGTTCTTC	CASGLVLESSYNEQFF	-	TRBV12-5	TRBJ2-1	-
TGTGCCAGCAGCTTAAGTTCGACAGGGGGGACCGGCTACACCTTC	CASSLSSTGGTGYTF	-	TRBV7-9	TRBJ1-2	TRBD1
TGTGCCAGCAGCCTGGCTGGTGGCAATCAGCCCCAGCATTTT	CASSLAGGNQPQHF	few	TRBV7-9	TRBJ1-5	-
TGTGCCAGCTCACCACCCCAGGCGGGGGGCACCTACAATGAGCAGTTCTTC	CASSPPQAGGTYNEQFF	-	TRBV18	TRBJ2-1	TRBD2
TGTGCCAGCAGTGAAATGGGGCTCACTAATGAAAAACTGTTTTTT	CASSEMGLTNEKLFF	few	TRBV2	TRBJ1-4	-
TGCGCCAGCAGCCGCAATCCCCACAGGTGCAATTCACCCCTCCACTTT	CASSRNPHRCNSPLHF	-	TRBV23-1	TRBJ1-6	-